This T cell receptor beta chain came from a study of T cell responses to AZD1222 COVID-19 vaccine. Turning to this clone: Its matching antigen is unknown.

The table came from immunoSEQ multiplex PCR; TCRdb's copy has only in-frame clones and leaves some out. The top ten hold 4.1% of the sample, which has about 130,000 clones, approximately 80% seen once. Broader study findings: After the peak T cell response, and only then, were repertoires sampled.

The CDR3 has 14 amino acids. Trimming removed 7 bases from V and 2 bases from J, with 14 bases in between. Germline V gives CDR1 MNHEY, CDR2 SVGAGI. This clonotype originated in an adult in good health. Here the sequenced sample was peripheral blood, taken on day 0 of AZD1222 vaccination. The chain combines TRBV6-5 with TRBJ2-5; D may match TRBD1 or TRBD2 (6 bases each). The CDR3 is CASNSGGSQETQYF. CDR3 sequence (DNA): TGTGCCAGCAATTCCGGGGGCAGTCAAGAGACCCAGTACTTC.